This record looks at one TCR beta chain sequence and its context. Per germline, CDR1 SGHRS and CDR2 YFSETQ. The CDR3 runs to 15 residues. J gave up 5 bases and V 5 bases, and 11 bases lay outside the gene matches. This entry is derived from a study of blood T cell repertoires in COVID-19. Study-level information: Specimens from acute and convalescent COVID-19 originated in the United States, Italy and Spain. Sample material is recorded as cDNA or gDNA derived from T cells, B-cell-depleted T cells, or PBMCs.

Original data processing: Amplification with reference gene primers provided the estimates of nucleated cell counts. Sequencing was performed with immunoSEQ multiplex PCR; in TCRdb, only in-frame clones are kept and a portion is missing. That table is the source of V, J and clone size, and D and trimming were worked out from the DNA. The sample records 150,000 to 200,000 clones, less than 90% being singletons. This chain links TRBV5-1 with TRBJ2-5; 8 bases are a match to TRBD2. The TCR comes from a man aged 60-69 years with acute or convalescent COVID-19. Sequenced sample: peripheral blood. This CDR3 is CASRSAGAKRETQYF. The DNA of the CDR3 is TGCGCCAGCAGGTCAGCGGGGGCTAAGAGGGAGACCCAGTACTTC.